This TCR beta chain was obtained from a study of T-cell memory formation after mild COVID-19. With respect to this clonotype: Its antigen is as yet unknown.

Study observations and caveats: Clones that contracted clustered mainly in CM and EM if CD4+ and in EMRA if CD8+.

The CDR3 contains 16 residues. CDR1 is LNHNV, CDR2 YYDKDF, per germline (reference sequence). Trimming removed 3 bases from V and 10 bases from J; junction bases left unmatched: 10. The authors produced TCR alpha and TCR beta cDNA libraries with sample barcodes and UMIs by 5'RACE using constant-segment primers. Each CDR3 protein gets one entry after TCRdb re-called the 5' RACE reads with MiXCR. The sample has about 600,000 distinct CDR3 sequences; about a fifth are singletons. The sample taken for sequencing was PBMCs or a T cell subset sorted from them (not recorded which). J is TRBJ2-1 and V is TRBV15; 12 bases agree with TRBD2. The TCR sequence derives from an adult woman who had mild COVID-19 (a few samples of this study predate the infection). Cell type and time point are not known. CDR3 in amino acids: CATSSVRLAGVGEQFF. For the CDR3, the DNA is TGTGCCACCAGCAGCGTTAGACTAGCGGGAGTTGGGGAGCAGTTCTTC.